This T cell receptor beta chain was found in a study of graft-versus-host responses after intestinal transplantation. Study as a whole: Every recipient had anti-thymocyte globulin induction and two to three years of tacrolimus plus steroids.

A remark on this clone: The target antigen is unknown. Other DNA sequences in this specimen translate into the identical CDR3.

Profiled with immunoSEQ multiplex PCR; TCRdb holds only in-frame clones, not every one. The sample has roughly 100,000 clones; 93% are singletons. The CDR3 is 15 amino acids. The V and J ends lost 0 bases and 2 bases, in that order; junction bases with no gene match: 0. Germline lookup yields CDR1 SGDLS and CDR2 YYNGEE. General observations from the study: Ileal or blood samples showed some GvH clones first, and such clones were also found in recipient marrow.

The sample in question was unstimulated CD8+ T cells sorted from spleen or lymph node cells, obtained before intestinal transplant. The genes are TRBV9 and TRBJ2-7; 12 positions match TRBD2. The receptor comes from a human donor who received an intestinal transplant. The CDR3 is CASSVASGGAYEQYF. In DNA form, the CDR3 reads TGTGCCAGCAGCGTAGCTAGCGGGGGGGCCTACGAGCAGTACTTC.